This entry is about one TCR beta chain. V lost 3 bases and J 9 bases, leaving 9 bases between the germline ends. The CDR3 consists of 12 residues. Germline values: CDR1 KGHSH, CDR2 LQKENI. The data derive from a study of blood T cell repertoires in COVID-19. The overall study: T cells, B-cell-depleted T cells, or PBMCs supplied cDNA or gDNA.

Using immunoSEQ multiplex PCR, the repertoire was profiled, and TCRdb retains in-frame clones only, with some absent. The sample has about 160,000 clones; about 80% are singletons. This sequence was found in a woman at least 80 years old with acute or convalescent COVID-19. V usage is TRBV18 and J usage is TRBJ2-1; tentatively, D is TRBD2 (5 bases). The sample taken for sequencing was peripheral blood. The CDR3 DNA reads as TGTGCCAGCTCACCGCCGGGGAGTGAGCAGTTCTTC. Translated: CASSPPGSEQFF. The full variable domain, its missing parts supplied by reference TRBV18 and TRBJ2-1, is NAGVMQNPRHLVRRRGQEARLRCSPMKGHSHVYWYRQLPEEGLKFMVYLQKENIIDESGMPKERFSAEFPKEGPSILRIQQVVRGDSAAYFCASSPPGSEQFFGPGTRLTVL.